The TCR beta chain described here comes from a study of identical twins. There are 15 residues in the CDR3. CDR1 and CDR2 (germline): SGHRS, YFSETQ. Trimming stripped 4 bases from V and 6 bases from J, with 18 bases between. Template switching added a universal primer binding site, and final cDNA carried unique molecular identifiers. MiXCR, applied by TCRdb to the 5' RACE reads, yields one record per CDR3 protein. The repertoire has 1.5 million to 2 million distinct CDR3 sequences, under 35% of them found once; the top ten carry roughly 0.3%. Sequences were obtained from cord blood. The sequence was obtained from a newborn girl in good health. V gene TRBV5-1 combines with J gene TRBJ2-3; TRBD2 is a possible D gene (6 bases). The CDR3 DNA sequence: TGCGCCAGCAGCAAGTTATGGCGGGACTCCGATACGCAGTATTTT. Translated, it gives CASSKLWRDSDTQYF. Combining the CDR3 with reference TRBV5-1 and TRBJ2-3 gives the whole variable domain KAGVTQTPRYLIKTRGQQVTLSCSPISGHRSVSWYQQTPGQGLQFLFEYFSETQRNKGNFPGRFSGRQFSNSRSEMNVSTLELGDSALYLCASSKLWRDSDTQYFGPGTRLTVL.